This T cell receptor beta chain was identified in a study of blood T cell repertoires in COVID-19. The trim removed 3 bases at V and 7 bases at J, leaving 9 bases unmatched. This CDR3 spans 15 amino acids. Germline CDR1 and CDR2: LNHDA and SQIVND (reference sequence). The protocol was immunoSEQ multiplex PCR, while the TCRdb copy is restricted to in-frame clones and leaves out a portion. The sample carries about 340,000 clones, 92% recorded once. The V gene is TRBV19, the J gene TRBJ1-2, with 9 bases that match TRBD1. The receptor was derived from a woman aged 30 to 39 who had recovered from COVID-19. Sequenced input: PBMCs or T cells enriched from blood (not recorded which). In DNA form, the CDR3 reads TGTGCCAGTAGTATCGGGTACAGGGGGCAAAGTGGCTACACCTTC. This encodes CASSIGYRGQSGYTF.